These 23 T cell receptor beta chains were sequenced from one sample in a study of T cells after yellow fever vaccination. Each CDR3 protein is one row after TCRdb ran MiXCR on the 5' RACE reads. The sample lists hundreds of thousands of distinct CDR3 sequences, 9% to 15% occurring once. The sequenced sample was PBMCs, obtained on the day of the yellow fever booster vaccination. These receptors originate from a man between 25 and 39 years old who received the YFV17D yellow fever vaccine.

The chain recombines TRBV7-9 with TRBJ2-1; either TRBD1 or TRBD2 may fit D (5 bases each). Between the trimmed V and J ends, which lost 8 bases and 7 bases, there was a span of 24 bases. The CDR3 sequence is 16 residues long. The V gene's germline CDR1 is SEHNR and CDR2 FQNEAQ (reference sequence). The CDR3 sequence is CASGSEGIRGWNEQFF. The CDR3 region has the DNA TGTGCCAGCGGTAGTGAGGGGATTAGGGGTTGGAATGAGCAGTTCTTC. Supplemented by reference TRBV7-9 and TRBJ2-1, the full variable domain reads DTGVSQNPRHKITKRGQNVTFRCDPISEHNRLYWYRQTLGQGPEFLTYFQNEAQLEKSRLLSDRFSAERPKGSFSTLEIQRTEQGDSAMYLCASGSEGIRGWNEQFFGPGTRLTVL.

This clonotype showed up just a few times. Here the CDR3 DNA reads TGCGCCAGCAGCCAAGAGGTTACTAGCGGGACCTCGACCCAGTACTTC. It specifies CASSQEVTSGTSTQYF. The chain has TRBV4-3 and TRBJ2-5, with 10 bases aligning to TRBD2. The CDR3 runs 16 residues. V was clipped by 0 bases and J by 7 bases; unmatched bases: 8. Per the germline V gene, CDR1 is LGHNA and CDR2 is YSLEER.

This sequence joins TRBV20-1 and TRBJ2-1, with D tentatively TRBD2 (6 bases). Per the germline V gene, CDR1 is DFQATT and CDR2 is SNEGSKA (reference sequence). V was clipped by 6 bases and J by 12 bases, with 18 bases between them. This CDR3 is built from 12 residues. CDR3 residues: CSASATSRGQFF. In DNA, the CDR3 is TGCAGTGCGTCAGCTACGTCGCGGGGGCAGTTCTTC.

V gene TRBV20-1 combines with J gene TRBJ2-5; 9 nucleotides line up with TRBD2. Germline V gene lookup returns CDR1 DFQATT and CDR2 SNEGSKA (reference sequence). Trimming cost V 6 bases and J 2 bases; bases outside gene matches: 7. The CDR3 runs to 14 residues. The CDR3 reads CSASSGMRQETQYF. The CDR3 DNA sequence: TGCAGTGCCTCTAGCGGGATGAGGCAAGAGACCCAGTACTTC.

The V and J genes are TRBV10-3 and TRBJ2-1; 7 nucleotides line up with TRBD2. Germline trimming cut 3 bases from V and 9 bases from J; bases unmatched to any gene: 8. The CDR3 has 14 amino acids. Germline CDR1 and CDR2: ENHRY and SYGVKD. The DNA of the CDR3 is TGTGCCATCAGTGACTCGAGGGAGGGCCCTGAGCAGTTCTTC. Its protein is CAISDSREGPEQFF.

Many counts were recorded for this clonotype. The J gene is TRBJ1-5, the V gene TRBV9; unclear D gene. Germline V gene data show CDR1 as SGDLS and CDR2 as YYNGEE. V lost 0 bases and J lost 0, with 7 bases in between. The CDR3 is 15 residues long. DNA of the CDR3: TGTGCCAGCAGCGTAGAAGGAGGTAGCAATCAGCCCCAGCATTTT. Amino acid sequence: CASSVEGGSNQPQHF.

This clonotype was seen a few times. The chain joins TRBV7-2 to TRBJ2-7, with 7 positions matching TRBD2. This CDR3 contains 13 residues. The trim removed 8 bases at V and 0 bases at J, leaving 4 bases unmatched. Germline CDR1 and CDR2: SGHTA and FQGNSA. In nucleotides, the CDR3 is TGTGCCAGCCAGCGGGAAAACTCCTACGAGCAGTACTTC. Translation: CASQRENSYEQYF.

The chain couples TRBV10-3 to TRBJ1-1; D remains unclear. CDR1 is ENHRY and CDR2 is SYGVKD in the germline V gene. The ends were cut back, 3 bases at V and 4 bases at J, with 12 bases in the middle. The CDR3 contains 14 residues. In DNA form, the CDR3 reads TGTGCCATCAGTGATAGACGTAAGGCCACTGAAGCTTTCTTT. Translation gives CAISDRRKATEAFF.

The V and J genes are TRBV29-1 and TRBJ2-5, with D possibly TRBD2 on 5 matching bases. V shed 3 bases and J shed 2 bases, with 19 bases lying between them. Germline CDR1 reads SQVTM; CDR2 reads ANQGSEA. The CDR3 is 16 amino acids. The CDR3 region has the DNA TGCAGCGTTGATTCGTCCGGAGGAGGTGGGCAAGAGACCCAGTACTTC. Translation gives CSVDSSGGGGQETQYF.

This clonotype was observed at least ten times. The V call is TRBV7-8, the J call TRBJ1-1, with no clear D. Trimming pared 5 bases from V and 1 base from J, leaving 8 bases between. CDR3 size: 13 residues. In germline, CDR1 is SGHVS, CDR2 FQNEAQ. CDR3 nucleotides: TGTGCCAGCAGCCCTGGACCGAACACTGAAGCTTTCTTT. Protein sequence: CASSPGPNTEAFF.

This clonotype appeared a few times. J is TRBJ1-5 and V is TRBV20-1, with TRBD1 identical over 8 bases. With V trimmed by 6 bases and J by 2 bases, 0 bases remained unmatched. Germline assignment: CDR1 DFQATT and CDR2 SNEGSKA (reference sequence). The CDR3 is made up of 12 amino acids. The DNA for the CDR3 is TGCAGTGCGACAGGGGGCAATCAGCCCCAGCATTTT. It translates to CSATGGNQPQHF.

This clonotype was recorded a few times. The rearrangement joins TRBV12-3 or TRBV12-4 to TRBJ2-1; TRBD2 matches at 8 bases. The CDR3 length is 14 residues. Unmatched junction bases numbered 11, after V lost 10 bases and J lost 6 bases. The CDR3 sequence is CAILVTSGSNEQFF. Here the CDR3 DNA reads TGTGCCATCTTGGTCACTAGCGGAAGCAATGAGCAGTTCTTC.

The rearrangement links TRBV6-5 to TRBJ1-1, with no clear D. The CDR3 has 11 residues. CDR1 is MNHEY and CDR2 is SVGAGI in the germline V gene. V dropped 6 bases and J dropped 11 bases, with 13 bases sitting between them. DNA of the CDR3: TGTGCCAGCAGCGTCCTAATAGGGGCTTTCTTT. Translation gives CASSVLIGAFF.

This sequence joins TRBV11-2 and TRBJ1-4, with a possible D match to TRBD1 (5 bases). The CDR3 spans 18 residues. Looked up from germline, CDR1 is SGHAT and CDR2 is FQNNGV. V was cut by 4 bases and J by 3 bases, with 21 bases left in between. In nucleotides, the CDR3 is TGTGCCAGCAGCTCACAACCCTCGGGGGTGGAGGCTAATGAAAAACTGTTTTTT. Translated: CASSSQPSGVEANEKLFF.

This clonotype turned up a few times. The CDR3 nucleotides read TGCGCCAGCAGTTCTTACAGCTGGGGGAGCCAAGAGACCCAGTACTTC. Protein: CASSSYSWGSQETQYF. The rearrangement joins TRBV5-1 to TRBJ2-5, with D tentatively TRBD1 or TRBD2 (5 bases each). CDR3 size: 16 residues. V lost 5 bases, J lost 1 base, and 18 bases lay in between. Per the germline V gene, CDR1 is SGHRS and CDR2 is YFSETQ.

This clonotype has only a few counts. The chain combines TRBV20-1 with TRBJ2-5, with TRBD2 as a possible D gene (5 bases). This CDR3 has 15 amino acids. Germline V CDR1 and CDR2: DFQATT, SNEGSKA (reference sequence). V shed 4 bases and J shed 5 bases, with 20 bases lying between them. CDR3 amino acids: CSAIRRRIRGETQYF. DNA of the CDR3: TGCAGTGCTATAAGGAGACGGATCAGAGGGGAGACCCAGTACTTC.

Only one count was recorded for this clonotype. CDR3 nucleotide sequence: TGTGCCAGCAGTTTAGCGGCACCGAATGAGCAGTTCTTC. This sequence encodes CASSLAAPNEQFF. The V gene is TRBV12-3 or TRBV12-4, the J gene TRBJ2-1, with D hard to call. CDR3 length equals 13 residues. The V and J ends lost 0 bases and 7 bases respectively, with 7 bases between them.

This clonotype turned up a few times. The CDR3: CASTLVNEQFF. The CDR3 region has the DNA TGTGCCAGCACCTTAGTAAATGAGCAGTTCTTC. The chain combines TRBV12-3 or TRBV12-4 with TRBJ2-1; D ambiguous. V was pared by 7 bases and J by 7 bases, with 8 bases between. The CDR3 sequence is 11 residues long.

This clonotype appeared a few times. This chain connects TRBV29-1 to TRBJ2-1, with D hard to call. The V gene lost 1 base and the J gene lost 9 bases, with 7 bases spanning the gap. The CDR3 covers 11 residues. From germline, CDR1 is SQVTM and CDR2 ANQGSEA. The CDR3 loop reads CSVEGASEQFF. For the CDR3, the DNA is TGCAGCGTTGAAGGAGCATCTGAGCAGTTCTTC.

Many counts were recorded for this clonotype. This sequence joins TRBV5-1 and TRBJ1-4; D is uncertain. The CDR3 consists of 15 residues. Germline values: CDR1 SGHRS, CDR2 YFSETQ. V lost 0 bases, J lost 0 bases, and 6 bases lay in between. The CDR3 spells CASSLAGSTNEKLFF. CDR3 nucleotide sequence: TGCGCCAGCAGCTTGGCCGGGTCAACTAATGAAAAACTGTTTTTT.

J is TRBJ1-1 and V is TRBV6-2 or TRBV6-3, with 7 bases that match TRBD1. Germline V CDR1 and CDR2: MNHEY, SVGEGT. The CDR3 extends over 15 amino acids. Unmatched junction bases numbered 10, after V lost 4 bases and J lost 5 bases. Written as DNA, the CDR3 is TGTGCCAGCAGTTCGATGACAGGGAGGGAAACTGAAGCTTTCTTT. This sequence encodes CASSSMTGRETEAFF.

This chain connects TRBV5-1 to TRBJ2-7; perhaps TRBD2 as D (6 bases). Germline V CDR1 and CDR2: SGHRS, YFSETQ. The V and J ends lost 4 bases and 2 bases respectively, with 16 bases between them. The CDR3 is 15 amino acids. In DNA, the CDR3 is TGCGCCAGCAGCGACTACCGACGGGAGCCCTACGAGCAGTACTTC. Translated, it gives CASSDYRREPYEQYF.

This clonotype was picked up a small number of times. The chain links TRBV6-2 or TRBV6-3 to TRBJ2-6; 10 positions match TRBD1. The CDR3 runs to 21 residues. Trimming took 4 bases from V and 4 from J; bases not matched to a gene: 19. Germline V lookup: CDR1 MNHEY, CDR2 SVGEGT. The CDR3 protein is CASSSSRDRGERSQGANVLTF. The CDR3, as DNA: TGTGCCAGCAGTTCCTCCCGGGACAGGGGCGAAAGGTCACAGGGGGCCAACGTCCTGACTTTC.